What follows is one TCR beta chain and its context. These data belong to a study of blood T cell repertoires in COVID-19. Study details: PBMCs, B-cell-depleted T cells, or T cells were the source of the cDNA or gDNA that made up the material.

Per the authors' pipeline: Reference gene primers were amplified, and this amplification served to estimate nucleated cell counts. Method: immunoSEQ multiplex PCR; TCRdb's copy keeps in-frame clones and lacks some. V and J calls and clone size are those listed in that table; D and trimming were worked out from the DNA. The sample lists about 83,000 clones; about 70% were seen once. Trimming took 2 bases from V and 2 from J, leaving 12 bases between them. CDR3 length equals 15 residues. Germline CDR1 reads SGHKS; CDR2 reads YYEKEE (reference sequence). The sequence was collected from a woman aged 80 or over with active or convalescent COVID-19. The V and J genes are TRBV5-5 and TRBJ2-3; no clear D. The specimen was peripheral blood. The CDR3 is CASSFFLISTDTQYF. Here the CDR3 DNA reads TGTGCCAGCAGCTTTTTCCTTATTTCCACAGATACGCAGTATTTT.